One sample yielded the 3 T cell receptor beta chains listed below, sequenced in a study of T cells in Graves' hyperthyroidism and ophthalmopathy. RNA transcripts provided the source from which TCR beta CDR3 regions were amplified. TCR CDR3 underwent first-round RT-PCR with the HTBI primer set. TCRdb itself ran the multiplex PCR reads through MiXCR, one entry per CDR3 protein. Among about 520,000 distinct CDR3 sequences, around a quarter were seen once, and the ten largest hold around 11%. Sequencing was performed on blood. The receptors stem from a woman in her 30s with Graves' ophthalmopathy.

This clonotype was detected a few times. The CDR3 loop reads CASSVEGTGSTGELFF. DNA for the CDR3: TGTGCCAGCAGCGTAGAGGGGACAGGGAGCACCGGGGAGCTGTTTTTT. The V gene is TRBV9, the J gene TRBJ2-2, with TRBD1 identical over 9 bases. The CDR3 totals 16 residues. Germline-derived CDR1 and CDR2 are SGDLS and YYNGEE. The trim removed 0 bases at V and 4 bases at J, leaving 4 bases unmatched. Supplemented by reference TRBV9 and TRBJ2-2, the full variable domain reads DSGVTQTPKHLITATGQRVTLRCSPRSGDLSVYWYQQSLDQGLQFLIQYYNGEERAKGNILERFSAQQFPDLHSELNLSSLELGDSALYFCASSVEGTGSTGELFFGEGSRLTVL.

The gene calls are TRBV7-3 and TRBJ2-7, with 9 bases fitting TRBD1. CDR1 and CDR2 (germline): SGHTA, FQGTGA. The ends lost 4 bases at V and 5 bases at J; junction bases unmatched: 3. The CDR3 spans 13 residues. CDR3 DNA sequence: TGTGCCAGCAGCTGGACAGGGGATCACGAGCAGTACTTC. Its protein product is CASSWTGDHEQYF.

Many counts were recorded for this clonotype. The germline gene is not matched at one end of the junction; a read error may be the cause. V usage is TRBV12-3 or TRBV12-4 and J usage is TRBJ1-2, with unresolved D. This CDR3 has 14 residues. CDR3 DNA sequence: TGTGCCAGCAGTATAGCGGACTATAACTATGGCTACACCTTC. This sequence encodes CASSIADYNYGYTF.